This entry concerns a single TCR beta chain. The data originate from a study of Ad26.COV2.S vaccination and SARS-CoV-2 variants. This CDR3 is 16 amino acids long. The J segment lost 3 bases and the V segment lost 5 bases, leaving 10 bases of the junction unmatched. The germline gives CDR1 MNHEY, CDR2 SMNVEV (reference sequence). The method was immunoSEQ multiplex PCR; TCRdb's version includes in-frame clones alone and lacks a portion of them. This sample has roughly 240,000 clones; roughly 88% occur once, and the top ten carry approximately 11%. Treatment: roughly 19 received Ad26.COV2.S at low or high dose, single or two shots; several received placebo; per-sample allocation not given. The study sampled participants on day 63 after the first vaccine or placebo injection. The vaccine delivered Wuhan-strain SARS-CoV-2 spike through an Ad26 vector.

Source: peripheral blood, taken in a trial of Ad26.COV2.S vaccine versus placebo. The chain employs TRBV27 and TRBJ2-1; TRBD2 matches at 7 bases. The receptor's source is a person aged 18-60 years who received the Ad26.COV2.S COVID-19 vaccine or a placebo. CDR3 DNA sequence: TGTGCCAGCAGTCCCCCTGCTAGCGGAATCTACAATGAGCAGTTCTTC. This sequence encodes CASSPPASGIYNEQFF.